This is a list of T cell receptor beta chains from one sample in a study of cytomegalovirus exposure and HLA in healthy donors. Profiled with immunoSEQ multiplex PCR; TCRdb holds only in-frame clones, not every one. The sample holds about 130,000 clones; roughly 78% are singletons and the top ten take less than 5%. The source material was PBMCs. The receptors come from a young man in good health and CMV-seronegative. Both conserved end residues are part of each CDR3. The D gene is left open where the match is weak. For some rows the clone size is stated as once, few or many, or as a class when expanded; others skip it.

V: TRBV7-8; J: TRBJ2-7; size: .; D: .; DNA: TGTGCCAGCAACCCCGGGGGCGGGGGACACTACGAGCAGTACTTC; CDR3: CASNPGGGGHYEQYF
V: TRBV9; J: TRBJ1-2; size: .; D: TRBD1; DNA: TGTGCCAGCAGCAGAGGACAGGGGAACTATGGCTACACCTTC; CDR3: CASSRGQGNYGYTF
V: TRBV5-1; J: TRBJ2-4; size: few; D: TRBD2; DNA: TGCGCCAGCAGCTTGCGTTACCGGGGACTAGGTGCCAAAAACATTCAGTACTTC; CDR3: CASSLRYRGLGAKNIQYF
V: TRBV6-5; J: TRBJ2-1; size: .; D: TRBD2; DNA: TGTGCCAGCAGTCCGGGACTAGGCTACAATGAGCAGTTCTTC; CDR3: CASSPGLGYNEQFF
V: TRBV6-1; J: TRBJ2-3; size: .; D: .; DNA: TGTGCCAGCAGTGAAGCGCCGTACAGCCTGCAGTATTTT; CDR3: CASSEAPYSLQYF
V: TRBV30; J: TRBJ2-7; size: .; D: TRBD1; DNA: TGTGCCTGGAGGAGGGACAGGCCCTACGAGCAGTACTTC; CDR3: CAWRRDRPYEQYF
V: TRBV5-1; J: TRBJ2-5; size: .; D: .; DNA: TGCGCCAGCAGCTTAGAAGGGAGGGAGACCCAGTACTTC; CDR3: CASSLEGRETQYF
V: TRBV7-2; J: TRBJ2-7; size: .; D: TRBD2; DNA: TGTGCCAGCAGTCCAGGGTTTCCTAGCGGATCCTACGAGCAGTACTTC; CDR3: CASSPGFPSGSYEQYF
V: TRBV7-9; J: TRBJ1-1; size: .; D: .; DNA: TGTTCCAGCAGCTTCGGGGGAGGGAACACTGAAGCTTTCTTT; CDR3: CSSSFGGGNTEAFF
V: TRBV5-1; J: TRBJ1-3; size: .; D: .; DNA: TGCGCCAGCAGCTTGGGGACATACGACTCTGGAAACACCATATATTTT; CDR3: CASSLGTYDSGNTIYF
V: TRBV7-8; J: TRBJ2-3; size: once; D: TRBD2; DNA: TGTGCCAGCAGCAGTACCGGGACTAGCGGGGGGGCAGATACGCAGTATTTT; CDR3: CASSSTGTSGGADTQYF
V: TRBV29-1; J: TRBJ1-1; size: .; D: .; DNA: TGCAGCGTCGGGGGGGGATGGATGAACACTGAAGCTTTCTTT; CDR3: CSVGGGWMNTEAFF
V: TRBV5-1; J: TRBJ2-5; size: .; D: .; DNA: TGCGCCAGCAGCTTTAGGGGGGGCGGTGAGACCCAGTACTTC; CDR3: CASSFRGGGETQYF
V: TRBV5-6; J: TRBJ1-2; size: few; D: TRBD1; DNA: TGTGCCAGCAGCTGGGACAGGGGGCCCTATGGCTACACCTTC; CDR3: CASSWDRGPYGYTF
V: TRBV21-1; J: TRBJ2-7; size: .; D: .; DNA: TGTGCCAGCAGCAAAAGACTAGCGGGGAATAGAACCTCCTACGAGCAGTACTTC; CDR3: CASSKRLAGNRTSYEQYF
V: TRBV9; J: TRBJ1-6; size: .; D: TRBD1; DNA: TGTGCCAGCAGCGGTTGGCTACCGGGACAGGGGGCGCATTCTAATTCACCCCTCCACTTT; CDR3: CASSGWLPGQGAHSNSPLHF
V: TRBV5-1; J: TRBJ2-7; size: .; D: TRBD1; DNA: TGCGCCAGCAGCCCCCGGACAGGGGGCTCCTACGAGCAGTACTTC; CDR3: CASSPRTGGSYEQYF
V: TRBV6-5; J: TRBJ2-7; size: .; D: TRBD1; DNA: TGTGCCAGCAGACCGGGACAGGGGTCCTACGAGCAGTACTTC; CDR3: CASRPGQGSYEQYF
V: TRBV6-1; J: TRBJ1-5; size: .; D: .; DNA: TGTGCCAGCAGTGAGAGATTAAGACAGAGCAATCAGCCCCAGCATTTT; CDR3: CASSERLRQSNQPQHF
V: TRBV5-1; J: TRBJ2-2; size: .; D: TRBD2; DNA: TGCGCCAGCAGCTTGGACACTAGCGGGGACGGGGAGCTGTTTTTT; CDR3: CASSLDTSGDGELFF
V: TRBV6-5; J: TRBJ2-1; size: once; D: TRBD2; DNA: TGTGCCAGCAGTTATGCGGGGGTGAATGAGCAGTTCTTC; CDR3: CASSYAGVNEQFF
V: TRBV7-2; J: TRBJ2-1; size: .; D: TRBD1; DNA: TGTGCCAGCAGCCGACAGGGGGGGCCTCGCGTTGACAATGAGCAGTTCTTC; CDR3: CASSRQGGPRVDNEQFF
V: TRBV5-1; J: TRBJ2-3; size: .; D: .; DNA: TGCGCCAGCAGCTCGGCCAGCAGGGGAGGCACAGATACGCAGTATTTT; CDR3: CASSSASRGGTDTQYF
V: TRBV10-3; J: TRBJ2-5; size: .; D: TRBD1; DNA: TGTGCCATCAGTGACCGGACAGGGGATGAGACCCAGTACTTC; CDR3: CAISDRTGDETQYF
V: TRBV30; J: TRBJ2-4; size: .; D: TRBD2; DNA: TGTGCCTGGAGTACGGGGGGGGGCATTCAGTACTTC; CDR3: CAWSTGGGIQYF
V: TRBV6-6; J: TRBJ2-5; size: .; D: .; DNA: TGTGCCAGCAGCCGCCTAGCTTCGGAGACCCAGTACTTC; CDR3: CASSRLASETQYF
V: TRBV7-3; J: TRBJ1-5; size: few; D: TRBD1; DNA: TGTGCCAGCAGTTTTACAGGGGGCCAGCCCCAGCATTTT; CDR3: CASSFTGGQPQHF
V: TRBV6-6; J: TRBJ1-2; size: .; D: TRBD1; DNA: TGTGCCAGCAGTTACGCGGGACAGGGGATTTCGCTTTTC; CDR3: CASSYAGQGISLF
V: TRBV29-1; J: TRBJ1-1; size: .; D: TRBD1; DNA: TGCAGCGCTGGGGACAGGAAGAACACTGAAGCTTTCTTT; CDR3: CSAGDRKNTEAFF
V: TRBV7-9; J: TRBJ2-7; size: few; D: TRBD1; DNA: TGTGCCAGCACCCCAGTTCAGACAGGGCACCACGAGCAGTACTTC; CDR3: CASTPVQTGHHEQYF
V: TRBV5-1; J: TRBJ2-3; size: .; D: TRBD1; DNA: TGCGCCAGCAGCTTTTGGCAGGGGGGCACAGATACGCAGTATTTT; CDR3: CASSFWQGGTDTQYF
V: TRBV2; J: TRBJ2-7; size: .; D: TRBD1; DNA: TGTGCCAGCAGTCCCCGACAGGGGGTCTCCGAGCAGTACTTC; CDR3: CASSPRQGVSEQYF
V: TRBV11-1; J: TRBJ2-3; size: .; D: TRBD2; DNA: TGTGCCAGCAGCTTTCTATTCGGGGGGGGCCGCAGGGATACGCAGTATTTT; CDR3: CASSFLFGGGRRDTQYF
V: TRBV4-3; J: TRBJ2-3; size: .; D: TRBD2; DNA: TGCGCCAGCAGCCAAGATCACGGCGGGCGGGGGGGCCACTTAGATACGCAGTATTTT; CDR3: CASSQDHGGRGGHLDTQYF
V: TRBV19; J: TRBJ1-1; size: .; D: .; DNA: TGTGCCAGTAGTATAGGGGGGGGGCCCACTGAAGCTTTCTTT; CDR3: CASSIGGGPTEAFF
V: TRBV19; J: TRBJ2-7; size: .; D: TRBD1; DNA: TGTGCCAGTAGTAAGACAGGGGAATCCTACGAGCAGTACTTC; CDR3: CASSKTGESYEQYF
V: TRBV5-1; J: TRBJ1-1; size: .; D: TRBD1; DNA: TGCGCCAGCAGCTTGGGATGGGGACAGCACACTGAAGCTTTCTTT; CDR3: CASSLGWGQHTEAFF
V: TRBV29-1; J: TRBJ2-1; size: .; D: TRBD2; DNA: TGCAGCGTCGGGACTAGCGGGGGGGCAAGGTTAAACAATGAGCAGTTCTTC; CDR3: CSVGTSGGARLNNEQFF
V: TRBV2; J: TRBJ2-3; size: .; D: TRBD2; DNA: TGTGCCAGCACCTCCTCCGGTAGCGGGGGGGCCGCAGATACGCAGTATTTT; CDR3: CASTSSGSGGAADTQYF
V: TRBV27; J: TRBJ2-5; size: .; D: TRBD2; DNA: TGTGCCAGCAGTTTAATCCGGGGGGGAATAGAGACCCAGTACTTC; CDR3: CASSLIRGGIETQYF
V: TRBV5-1; J: TRBJ2-1; size: once; D: .; DNA: TGCGCCACTTCGGTGGGTAGCTTTGTCTCCTACAATGAGCAGTTCTTC; CDR3: CATSVGSFVSYNEQFF
V: TRBV19; J: TRBJ1-1; size: few; D: TRBD1; DNA: TGTGCCAGTAGTCCTAGACAGGGCGTGTGGGAAGCTTTCTTT; CDR3: CASSPRQGVWEAFF
V: TRBV5-4; J: TRBJ2-5; size: .; D: .; DNA: TGTGCCAGCAGCTTGTATGGGCATGGGGAGACCCAGTACTTC; CDR3: CASSLYGHGETQYF
V: TRBV30; J: TRBJ1-1; size: once; D: .; DNA: TGTGCCTGGAGTGTCGGGGGTGCCGGCCCAGCTTTCTTT; CDR3: CAWSVGGAGPAFF
V: TRBV7-3; J: TRBJ2-5; size: few; D: TRBD1; DNA: TGTGCCAGCAGCCTCGAAGGGACAGGGGAAGAGACCCAGTACTTC; CDR3: CASSLEGTGEETQYF
V: TRBV11-3; J: TRBJ2-1; size: few; D: TRBD2; DNA: TGTGCCAGCAGCTTTGCAGCGGGGGGGCCAGGGGAGCAGTTCTTC; CDR3: CASSFAAGGPGEQFF
V: TRBV6-1; J: TRBJ1-5; size: .; D: .; DNA: TGTGCCAGCATTAAGACTGCTCCTAACAATCAGCCCCAGCATTTT; CDR3: CASIKTAPNNQPQHF
V: TRBV28; J: TRBJ1-4; size: .; D: .; DNA: TGTGCCAGCAGATGGACAGTTGCAACTAATGAAAAACTGTTTTTT; CDR3: CASRWTVATNEKLFF
V: TRBV7-8; J: TRBJ1-3; size: once; D: .; DNA: TGTGCCAGCAGCCCTTCTGGAAACACCATATATTTT; CDR3: CASSPSGNTIYF
V: TRBV23-1; J: TRBJ2-7; size: .; D: .; DNA: TGCGCCAGCAGTCCGCCCCGGGACTTGCCTTACGAGCAGTACTTC; CDR3: CASSPPRDLPYEQYF
V: TRBV29-1; J: TRBJ2-1; size: .; D: .; DNA: TGCAGCGTTGAAGATCTATCGGGGGGCTTTGCATACAATGAGCAGTTCTTC; CDR3: CSVEDLSGGFAYNEQFF
V: TRBV4-2; J: TRBJ2-5; size: .; D: TRBD2; DNA: TGTGCCAGCAGCCAAGATCCCCGGGGGGGGGCCGGAGAGCAGTACTTC; CDR3: CASSQDPRGGAGEQYF
V: TRBV21-1; J: TRBJ1-1; size: .; D: .; DNA: TGTGCCAGCAGCAAAGATTCAGGGAACACTGAAGCTTTCTTT; CDR3: CASSKDSGNTEAFF